Listed here are 15 T cell receptor beta chains from one sample, sequenced in a study of blood T cell repertoires in COVID-19. The assay was immunoSEQ multiplex PCR, and TCRdb's table has in-frame clones only and misses some. The sample shows 120,000 to 150,000 clones, around nine tenths of them seen only once. Material for sequencing was peripheral blood. All receptors derive from a woman aged 55-69 years with acute or convalescent COVID-19.

CDR3 protein: CASSITGTGGTDTQYF. The CDR3 bases are TGTGCCAGTAGTATAACCGGGACAGGGGGCACAGATACGCAGTATTTT. This chain uses TRBV19 with TRBJ2-3, with TRBD1 matching 10 bases. Germline trimming cut 2 bases from V and 1 base from J; bases unmatched to any gene: 3. Germline assignment: CDR1 LNHDA and CDR2 SQIVND (reference sequence). CDR3 length: 16 residues.

This clone was detected only once. The chain uses TRBV19 and TRBJ1-2; a weak D match, TRBD1 (5 bases). This CDR3 is 15 amino acids long. Trimming removed 0 bases at V and 6 bases at J, with 14 bases between. Germline V gene lookup returns CDR1 LNHDA and CDR2 SQIVND (reference sequence). CDR3 amino acids: CASSIDRQGPDGYTF. In nucleotides, the CDR3 is TGTGCCAGTAGTATAGATCGTCAGGGCCCAGATGGCTACACCTTC.

In its sample, this clone was seen once. The CDR3 here is CASSVGGGLSYNEQFF. The CDR3 nucleotides read TGTGCCAGCAGCGTAGGGGGAGGACTATCCTACAATGAGCAGTTCTTC. The rearrangement links TRBV11-3 to TRBJ2-1; D tentatively fits TRBD1 or TRBD2 (6 bases each). The CDR3 length is 16 residues. Per germline, CDR1 SGHNT and CDR2 YENEEA. V gave up 5 bases and J gave up 1 base, with 15 bases separating them.

V gene TRBV24-1 combines with J gene TRBJ2-1; 7 bases are shared with TRBD1. This CDR3 spans 18 amino acids. Germline-derived CDR1 and CDR2 are KGHDR and SFDVKD. V was pared by 4 bases and J by 4 bases, with 15 bases of the junction left unmatched. The CDR3 loop reads CATSDPSARTGVYNEQFF. DNA of the CDR3: TGTGCCACCAGTGACCCATCCGCGCGGACAGGAGTATACAATGAGCAGTTCTTC.

The chain joins TRBV2 to TRBJ2-5; 8 bases align to TRBD2. J gave up 1 base and V 6 bases, and 7 bases lay outside the gene matches. The CDR3 runs 15 residues. The germline V gene encodes CDR1 SNHLY and CDR2 FYNNEI. CDR3 sequence: CASRGGLAFQETQYF. As DNA, the CDR3 is TGTGCCAGCAGGGGCGGACTAGCCTTCCAAGAGACCCAGTACTTC.

The V and J genes are TRBV28 and TRBJ2-7; TRBD2 might be the D (6 bases). The germline CDR1 and CDR2 sequences are MDHEN and SYDVKM. Trimming removed 6 bases at V and 7 bases at J, with 25 bases between. CDR3 length equals 16 residues. CDR3 DNA: TGTGCCAGCAGCCTCGTAGGAGGGGTCCTAATACGAGAGCAGTACTTC. As protein: CASSLVGGVLIREQYF.

This clone was detected once. The gene calls are TRBV9 and TRBJ2-5, with a weak D call TRBD2 (6 bases). The CDR3 is made up of 14 amino acids. Germline V gene data show CDR1 as SGDLS and CDR2 as YYNGEE. V was pared by 2 bases and J by 5 bases, with 13 bases between. CDR3 sequence: CASSVQPGLETQYF. DNA for the CDR3: TGTGCCAGCAGCGTCCAACCGGGACTTGAGACCCAGTACTTC.

The J gene is TRBJ2-7, the V gene TRBV19; D is possibly TRBD2 (5 bases). V dropped 5 bases and J dropped 8 bases, with 16 bases sitting between them. Germline assignment: CDR1 LNHDA and CDR2 SQIVND (reference sequence). The CDR3 runs 13 residues. The CDR3 reads CASSGDGGLKQYF. The CDR3 DNA sequence: TGTGCCAGTAGTGGAGACGGAGGTCTTAAGCAGTACTTC.

A few counts support this clone. The V gene is TRBV11-2, the J gene TRBJ1-6; 10 nucleotides align to TRBD1. Trimming cost V 1 base and J 9 bases; bases outside gene matches: 3. Germline V lookup: CDR1 SGHAT, CDR2 FQNNGV. The length of the CDR3 is 15 residues. The CDR3 DNA reads as TGTGCCAGCAGCTTAGGACAGGGGGCTAGTTCACCCCTCCACTTT. Amino acids: CASSLGQGASSPLHF.

The genes are TRBV13 and TRBJ1-5; D possibly corresponds to TRBD1 (6 bases). The ends were cut back, 3 bases at V and 3 bases at J, with 12 bases in the middle. The germline CDR1 and CDR2 sequences are PRHDT and FYEKMQ (reference sequence). CDR3 length equals 15 residues. CDR3 protein: CASSFSGASNQPQHF. The CDR3 DNA reads TGTGCCAGCAGCTTTTCAGGGGCCTCCAATCAGCCCCAGCATTTT.

The rearrangement joins TRBV21-1 to TRBJ2-1; TRBD2 is the table's D call, not checked against the DNA. TRBV21-1 is given as a pseudogene. The CDR3 sequence is 17 residues long. The chain's CDR3 is CASSNQREDYSYNEQFF. The CDR3 DNA sequence: TGTGCCAGCAGCAACCAGAGGGAGGACTACTCCTACAATGAGCAGTTCTTC.

This chain links TRBV6-6 with TRBJ2-5; D is perhaps TRBD2 (6 bases). The CDR3 sequence is 15 residues long. Trimming removed 0 bases at V and 2 bases at J, with 10 bases between. CDR1 is MNHNY and CDR2 is SVGAGI in the germline V gene (reference sequence). The CDR3 is CASSYSRGRQETQYF. The CDR3 coding sequence is TGTGCCAGCAGTTACTCGCGGGGACGGCAAGAGACCCAGTACTTC.

The gene calls are TRBV19 and TRBJ1-1, with D perhaps matching TRBD1 (5 bases). This CDR3 is built from 12 residues. Trimming removed 7 bases from V and 5 bases from J, with 11 bases in between. The V gene's germline CDR1 is LNHDA and CDR2 SQIVND (reference sequence). CDR3 loop: CASILGGTEAFF. Here the CDR3 DNA reads TGTGCCAGTATCTTGGGGGGGACTGAAGCTTTCTTT.

This chain uses TRBV5-5 with TRBJ1-2, with no clear D. The germline V and J ends were trimmed by 0 bases and 5 bases, with 14 bases remaining between them. The CDR3 sequence is 15 residues long. CDR1 and CDR2 from the germline V gene are SGHKS and YYEKEE (reference sequence). The DNA of the CDR3 is TGTGCCAGCAGCTTGGGACTAGCCGGCCAATATGGCTACACCTTC. Translation: CASSLGLAGQYGYTF.

V and J are TRBV9 and TRBJ1-1, with a weak D call TRBD1 (5 bases). The CDR3 has 13 amino acids. The V gene lost 4 bases and the J gene lost 1 base, with 8 bases spanning the gap. The germline V gene encodes CDR1 SGDLS and CDR2 YYNGEE. The DNA of the CDR3 is TGTGCCAGCAGCCGGCAGGGGAACACTGAAGCTTTCTTT. Its translation is CASSRQGNTEAFF.